These 28 T cell receptor beta chains share one sample of origin, sequenced in a study of identical twins. TCRdb redid the calling of the 5' RACE reads with MiXCR, one entry per CDR3 protein. This table holds some 570,000 distinct CDR3 sequences, approximately 20% found once. These data are also associated with another study on yellow fever vaccine responses in identical twins.

The sequenced material came from CD4+ T cells sorted from blood. All receptors come from a woman aged 18-29 years in good health.

This clonotype was seen repeatedly, ten times or more. The chain combines TRBV5-1 with TRBJ2-7, with 14 bases that match TRBD2. The CDR3 runs to 14 residues. Per germline, CDR1 SGHRS and CDR2 YFSETQ. V lost 5 bases and J lost 4; bases outside the gene matches: 2. The CDR3 loop is CASRGLAGAYEQYF. The CDR3 coding sequence is TGCGCCAGCAGGGGACTAGCGGGAGCATACGAGCAGTACTTC. Supplemented by reference TRBV5-1 and TRBJ2-7, the full variable domain reads KAGVTQTPRYLIKTRGQQVTLSCSPISGHRSVSWYQQTPGQGLQFLFEYFSETQRNKGNFPGRFSGRQFSNSRSEMNVSTLELGDSALYLCASRGLAGAYEQYFGPGTRLTVT.

V usage is TRBV28 and J usage is TRBJ2-2; no definite D call. Germline V lookup: CDR1 MDHEN, CDR2 SYDVKM. CDR3 length: 10 amino acids. The V gene lost 8 bases and the J gene lost 7 bases, with 5 bases spanning the gap. The CDR3 loop is CASGIGELFF. The CDR3 DNA reads TGTGCCAGCGGAATCGGGGAGCTGTTTTTT.

The V call is TRBV24-1, the J call TRBJ2-1, with 11 bases aligning to TRBD1. Germline lookup yields CDR1 KGHDR and CDR2 SFDVKD. CDR3 length: 15 residues. V shed 9 bases, J shed 3 bases, and the junction held 6 bases outside the gene matches. The CDR3 region is CATSPGQGVYNEQFF. The CDR3 nucleotides are TGTGCCACCTCGCCGGGACAGGGGGTCTACAATGAGCAGTTCTTC.

In its sample, this clonotype was seen a few times. The genes are TRBV24-1 and TRBJ2-1, with D maybe TRBD2 (6 bases). The CDR3 extends over 15 amino acids. The germline V gene encodes CDR1 KGHDR and CDR2 SFDVKD. V lost 8 bases, J lost 0 bases, and 13 bases lay in between. CDR3 coding DNA: TGTGCCACCATGGGCGGGATGAGCTCCTACAATGAGCAGTTCTTC. As protein: CATMGGMSSYNEQFF.

The chain links TRBV10-3 to TRBJ2-6; tentatively, D is TRBD2 (6 bases). Germline V lookup: CDR1 ENHRY, CDR2 SYGVKD. The CDR3 sequence is 17 residues long. Trimming left V 8 bases short and J 0 bases short, with 17 bases between. CDR3 residues: CAIGRGVGNSGANVLTF. The CDR3 coding sequence is TGTGCCATCGGGCGGGGAGTGGGCAACTCTGGGGCCAACGTCCTGACTTTC.

CDR3 sequence reads: CASSLRDSAAGELFF. The CDR3 bases are TGTGCCAGCAGCTTGAGAGACTCTGCAGCCGGGGAGCTGTTTTTT. The rearrangement links TRBV11-2 to TRBJ2-2; D is unclear. CDR3 length: 15 residues. In germline, CDR1 is SGHAT, CDR2 FQNNGV. V was clipped by 3 bases and J by 6 bases, with 14 bases between them.

This clonotype has more than one count but fewer than ten. The CDR3 nucleotides are TGTGCCAGCAGCCAAGATGGCGGAAAAGCAGCTTTCTTT. Its translation: CASSQDGGKAAFF. The chain joins TRBV4-2 to TRBJ1-1; D is unresolved. The CDR3 consists of 13 residues. Germline CDR1 is LGHNA and CDR2 is YNFKEQ. Trimming shortened V by 0 bases and J by 10 bases, and 12 bases separated the two germline ends.

V usage is TRBV20-1 and J usage is TRBJ2-1; TRBD2 matches at 11 bases. This CDR3 is 14 amino acids long. Unmatched junction bases numbered 6, after V lost 3 bases and J lost 8 bases. CDR1 is DFQATT and CDR2 is SNEGSKA in the germline V gene (reference sequence). In nucleotides, the CDR3 is TGCAGTGCTAGTAGGCTAGCGGGAGGCTATGAGCAGTTCTTC. Its translation: CSASRLAGGYEQFF.

This clonotype has just a few counts. This rearrangement joins TRBV24-1 to TRBJ1-5; TRBD1 agrees at 8 bases. The J segment lost 6 bases and the V segment lost 3 bases, leaving 6 bases of the junction unmatched. Germline lookup yields CDR1 KGHDR and CDR2 SFDVKD. The CDR3 has 15 residues. CDR3 sequence: CATSDPGQGGQPQHF. CDR3 DNA sequence: TGTGCCACCAGTGATCCCGGACAGGGCGGTCAGCCCCAGCATTTT.

The V gene is TRBV20-1, the J gene TRBJ1-5; TRBD1 aligns across 8 bases. The CDR3 loop spans 19 amino acids. Germline V gene data show CDR1 as DFQATT and CDR2 as SNEGSKA (reference sequence). J was trimmed by 0 bases and V by 2 bases; bases with no gene match: 15. The CDR3 DNA follows: TGCAGTGCTAGAATTCGTTTCGAGACAGGGGAGAATAGCAATCAGCCCCAGCATTTT. Its protein is CSARIRFETGENSNQPQHF.

This clonotype occurred once. This chain joins TRBV9 and TRBJ2-1; 14 positions agree with TRBD2. V was pared by 2 bases and J by 9 bases, with 7 bases of the junction left unmatched. The CDR3 covers 16 residues. In germline, CDR1 is SGDLS, CDR2 YYNGEE. The CDR3 DNA follows: TGTGCCAGCAGCGTCGGGACTAGCGGGAGTTGGGGTGAGCAGTTCTTC. Amino acids: CASSVGTSGSWGEQFF. Combining the CDR3 with reference TRBV9 and TRBJ2-1 gives the whole variable domain DSGVTQTPKHLITATGQRVTLRCSPRSGDLSVYWYQQSLDQGLQFLIQYYNGEERAKGNILERFSAQQFPDLHSELNLSSLELGDSALYFCASSVGTSGSWGEQFFGPGTRLTVL.

The rearrangement links TRBV4-2 to TRBJ2-3, with D tentatively TRBD2 (7 bases). The CDR3 is made up of 17 amino acids. The germline V gene has CDR1 LGHNA and CDR2 YNFKEQ. V dropped 3 bases and J dropped 5 bases, with 21 bases sitting between them. The CDR3 loop is CASSQLGKGGRGDTQYF. The CDR3 DNA sequence: TGTGCCAGCAGCCAGCTCGGGAAGGGGGGGCGAGGAGATACGCAGTATTTT.

This chain uses TRBV5-1 with TRBJ2-2; 13 bases map to TRBD2. CDR3 length: 18 residues. CDR1 is SGHRS and CDR2 is YFSETQ in the germline V gene. After removal of 4 bases from V and 0 bases from J, the junction contained 6 bases not matched to a gene. CDR3 residues: CASSVGLAGPTNTGELFF. CDR3 nucleotide sequence: TGCGCCAGCAGCGTGGGACTAGCGGGACCCACGAACACCGGGGAGCTGTTTTTT.

This clonotype was counted only a few times. J is TRBJ1-5 and V is TRBV12-3 or TRBV12-4; weak D call: TRBD1 (5 bases). The ends were cut back, 3 bases at V and 4 bases at J, with 16 bases in the middle. This CDR3 contains 16 residues. The CDR3, as DNA: TGTGCCAGCAGTTTTGAGGCAGGGCTCAGGAATCAGCCCCAGCATTTT. Translating gives CASSFEAGLRNQPQHF.

Only a few counts were recorded for this clonotype. The chain uses TRBV20-1 and TRBJ2-3; D is perhaps TRBD2 (6 bases). CDR3 size: 15 residues. Trimming left V 6 bases short and J 1 base short, with 17 bases between. Germline V lookup: CDR1 DFQATT, CDR2 SNEGSKA (reference sequence). CDR3 DNA sequence: TGCAGTGCCCCCCCGGGGACGGGGGGCACAGATACGCAGTATTTT. Its translation: CSAPPGTGGTDTQYF.

This clonotype showed up just a few times. This chain connects TRBV7-9 to TRBJ1-1; TRBD1 might be the D (5 bases). This CDR3 has 13 amino acids. V gave up 4 bases and J gave up 11 bases, with 17 bases separating them. Germline V gene lookup returns CDR1 SEHNR and CDR2 FQNEAQ (reference sequence). Written as DNA, the CDR3 is TGTGCCAGCAGCTACCGGGCCCCCGAGGGGGCTTTCTTT. This codes for CASSYRAPEGAFF.

This rearrangement joins TRBV5-8 to TRBJ2-7; TRBD1 aligns across 10 bases. The CDR3 has 15 residues. Losses at the gene ends were 2 bases for V and 3 bases for J; bases not matched to a gene: 5. The germline CDR1 and CDR2 sequences are SGHTS and YDEGEE. CDR3 DNA sequence: TGTGCCAGCAGCTTACCGGGACAGGGGATCTACGAGCAGTACTTC. Protein product: CASSLPGQGIYEQYF.

There are many counts of this clonotype. The V call is TRBV6-1, the J call TRBJ1-1; 8 bases line up with TRBD1. Germline CDR1 is MNHNS and CDR2 is SASEGT. V lost 6 bases and J lost 1; bases outside the gene matches: 4. The CDR3 spans 14 residues. Here the CDR3 reads CASSGTGGNTEAFF. The CDR3 DNA follows: TGTGCCAGCAGCGGAACAGGGGGGAACACTGAAGCTTTCTTT.

Only a few counts were recorded for this clonotype. The rearrangement joins TRBV20-1 to TRBJ1-1, with TRBD1 identical over 8 bases. Germline V gives CDR1 DFQATT, CDR2 SNEGSKA (reference sequence). The ends lost 6 bases at V and 5 bases at J; junction bases unmatched: 20. The CDR3 has 17 amino acids. The CDR3 region has the DNA TGCAGTGCCCCCAGGGGGCAAGCCCCCTTAAAGCTTACTGAAGCTTTCTTT. Amino acid sequence: CSAPRGQAPLKLTEAFF.

This clonotype has more than one count but fewer than ten. Here the CDR3 reads CATSRAGNNYGYTF. CDR3 in DNA: TGTGCCACCAGCAGAGCCGGGAACAACTATGGCTACACCTTC. The chain carries TRBV15 and TRBJ1-2; D is ambiguous. Trimming removed 1 base from V and 2 bases from J, with 8 bases in between. The CDR3 covers 14 residues. Per germline, CDR1 LNHNV and CDR2 YYDKDF (reference sequence).

Many counts were recorded for this clonotype. The chain couples TRBV12-3 or TRBV12-4 to TRBJ1-6, with 9 bases lining up with TRBD1. The CDR3 runs 14 residues. V was clipped by 6 bases and J by 14 bases; unmatched bases: 11. CDR3 protein: CASSSGTGPLSLHF. CDR3 nucleotides: TGTGCCAGCAGCTCCGGGACAGGGCCCCTATCCCTCCACTTT.

The chain uses TRBV10-3 and TRBJ1-1; D remains ambiguous. V was shortened by 8 bases and J by 2 bases, with 21 bases between the two germline ends. CDR1 is ENHRY, CDR2 SYGVKD, per germline. The CDR3 has 16 amino acids. CDR3 DNA: TGTGCCATCGGTAAGGGTCCAAATAACGACAACACTGAAGCTTTCTTT. It translates to CAIGKGPNNDNTEAFF.

The genes are TRBV18 and TRBJ2-6, with D perhaps TRBD1 (6 bases). The V end was cut by 7 bases, the J end by 0 bases, with 13 bases between. The CDR3 is made up of 16 amino acids. Germline loops: CDR1 KGHSH, CDR2 LQKENI. The CDR3 coding sequence is TGTGCCAGCTACCAAGACAGGAGCTCTGGGGCCAACGTCCTGACTTTC. Translation: CASYQDRSSGANVLTF.

This chain uses TRBV7-6 with TRBJ2-2; perhaps TRBD2 as D (6 bases). The V end lost 9 bases, the J end lost 1 base, and 18 bases lay between the germline ends. CDR1 and CDR2 from the germline V gene are SGHVS and FNYEAQ. The CDR3 totals 16 residues. The CDR3 loop reads CASHGIGGVNTGELFF. CDR3 in DNA: TGTGCCAGTCATGGGATAGGAGGGGTGAACACCGGGGAGCTGTTTTTT.

In this sample, this clonotype turned up a few times. The CDR3 region is CASSNTGNTEAFF. As DNA, the CDR3 is TGTGCCAGCAGCAATACAGGGAACACTGAAGCTTTCTTT. V gene TRBV4-2 combines with J gene TRBJ1-1, with D possibly TRBD1 on 5 matching bases. Germline V gives CDR1 LGHNA, CDR2 YNFKEQ. The CDR3 sequence is 13 residues long. V was clipped by 5 bases and J by 1 base, with 8 bases between them.

The chain couples TRBV6-5 to TRBJ2-3, with D possibly being TRBD1 or TRBD2 (5 bases each). V lost 4 bases and J 4 bases, leaving 12 bases between the germline ends. The length of the CDR3 is 14 residues. The germline V gene encodes CDR1 MNHEY and CDR2 SVGAGI. The CDR3 DNA follows: TGTGCCAGCAGTTCCCTTCGGGGCTCAGATACGCAGTATTTT. This sequence encodes CASSSLRGSDTQYF.

The J gene is TRBJ2-2, the V gene TRBV5-1; 8 bases fit TRBD2. This CDR3 is built from 14 residues. Germline V gene sequence: CDR1 SGHRS, CDR2 YFSETQ. Trimming took 3 bases from V and 6 from J; bases not matched to a gene: 4. The CDR3 nucleotides are TGCGCCAGCAGCTCTCGGGGGGGGTCCGGGGAGCTGTTTTTT. Its translation is CASSSRGGSGELFF.

The V call is TRBV4-1, the J call TRBJ2-2, with 9 bases identical to TRBD2. CDR1 and CDR2 from the germline V gene are MGHRA and YSYEKL. This CDR3 spans 19 amino acids. Germline trimming cut 2 bases from V and 4 bases from J; bases unmatched to any gene: 14. The CDR3 sequence: CASSQPTWREGRGTGELFF. CDR3 DNA: TGCGCCAGCAGCCAACCGACTTGGCGGGAGGGCCGTGGCACCGGGGAGCTGTTTTTT.